The 13 T cell receptor beta chains presented below share a single source sample, sequenced in a study of sequential checkpoint blockade in melanoma. Sample treatment: randomized to nivolumab then ipilimumab (arm A) or the reverse (arm B). Clones were sequenced by immunoSEQ multiplex PCR, and TCRdb holds only the in-frame ones, with some missing. The sample has under 45,000 clones; around four fifths are singletons. The sample was CD8+ T cells sorted from blood (inferred from file names), taken from a patient given nivolumab and ipilimumab in sequence. These receptor sequences come from a human donor with melanoma.

The rearrangement uses TRBV30 and TRBJ2-7; TRBD1 matches 10 bases. J gave up 0 bases and V 4 bases, and 6 bases lay outside the gene matches. CDR3 length: 15 residues. The germline gives CDR1 GTSNPN, CDR2 SVGIG (reference sequence). CDR3 DNA: TGTGCCTGGACTCCCGGGACAGGGGCCTCCTACGAGCAGTACTTC. The encoded protein is CAWTPGTGASYEQYF.

The chain carries TRBV29-1 and TRBJ2-1; 8 positions match TRBD1. CDR3 length: 16 residues. With V trimmed by 2 bases and J by 3 bases, 9 bases remained unmatched. The V gene's germline CDR1 is SQVTM and CDR2 ANQGSEA. In DNA form, the CDR3 reads TGCAGCGTTGAAAAGGACAGGGTGTACCTCTACAATGAGCAGTTCTTC. Its translation is CSVEKDRVYLYNEQFF.

The V and J genes are TRBV14 and TRBJ2-7; a weak D match, TRBD2 (5 bases). V lost 5 bases, J lost 0 bases, and 11 bases lay in between. Per the germline V gene, CDR1 is SGHDN and CDR2 is FVKESK. The CDR3 extends over 14 amino acids. CDR3 in amino acids: CASSGPGVSYEQYF. Here the CDR3 DNA reads TGTGCCAGCAGCGGGCCCGGGGTCTCCTACGAGCAGTACTTC.

V gene TRBV10-2 combines with J gene TRBJ1-1, with D uncertain. V was pared by 8 bases and J by 6 bases, with 10 bases between. CDR1 is WSHSY, CDR2 SAAADI, per germline. The CDR3 spans 11 residues. In DNA form, the CDR3 reads TGCGCCAGCGAACGGGGAGCTGAAGCTTTCTTT. Its translation: CASERGAEAFF.

The gene calls are TRBV7-9 and TRBJ2-3, with D unclear. Trimming took 3 bases from V and 2 from J, leaving 9 bases between them. The CDR3 contains 14 residues. Looked up from germline, CDR1 is SEHNR and CDR2 is FQNEAQ (reference sequence). The CDR3 DNA sequence: TGTGCCAGCAGCTTCCTCAGGCCCACAGATACGCAGTATTTT. This encodes CASSFLRPTDTQYF.

The chain couples TRBV4-1 to TRBJ2-7; 7 bases line up with TRBD1. The CDR3 is made up of 16 amino acids. Unmatched junction bases numbered 9, after V lost 1 base and J lost 3 bases. Per the germline V gene, CDR1 is MGHRA and CDR2 is YSYEKL. As DNA, the CDR3 is TGCGCCAGCAGCCAAGTTATCACAGGGGAGTACTACGAGCAGTACTTC. Translating it yields CASSQVITGEYYEQYF.

V gene TRBV9 combines with J gene TRBJ2-7, with TRBD1 matching over 8 bases. V dropped 4 bases and J dropped 2; count of bases not matched to a gene: 5. The CDR3 loop spans 14 amino acids. Germline V gene lookup returns CDR1 SGDLS and CDR2 YYNGEE. CDR3 amino acids: CASSSTGDPYEQYF. The CDR3 coding sequence is TGTGCCAGCAGCTCGACAGGGGACCCCTACGAGCAGTACTTC.

The chain uses TRBV6-5 and TRBJ2-2; D remains ambiguous. Germline V gives CDR1 MNHEY, CDR2 SVGAGI. V gave up 5 bases and J gave up 5 bases, with 6 bases separating them. The CDR3 runs 12 residues. CDR3 in amino acids: CASSPPTGELFF. The DNA of the CDR3 is TGTGCCAGCAGTCCTCCGACCGGGGAGCTGTTTTTT.

The chain combines TRBV7-8 with TRBJ2-7; no definite D call. Germline CDR1 reads SGHVS; CDR2 reads FQNEAQ. This CDR3 region has 13 residues. Trimming took 2 bases from V and 0 from J, leaving 5 bases between them. The CDR3 spells CASSLQSSYEQYF. CDR3 coding DNA: TGTGCCAGCAGCTTACAGTCCTCCTACGAGCAGTACTTC.

This clone has more than one count but fewer than ten. This chain joins TRBV27 and TRBJ2-7, with a possible D match to TRBD2 (7 bases). The V and J ends lost 6 bases and 3 bases respectively, with 18 bases between them. The CDR3 extends over 15 amino acids. Germline assignment: CDR1 MNHEY and CDR2 SMNVEV (reference sequence). CDR3 sequence (DNA): TGTGCCAGCAGCCCTAGGGGGGGGCTTCACTACGAGCAGTACTTC. Its translation: CASSPRGGLHYEQYF.

The chain joins TRBV6-1 to TRBJ2-7, with D perhaps matching TRBD2 (7 bases). V lost 5 bases and J lost 2, with 16 bases in between. The CDR3 runs 15 residues. Per the germline V gene, CDR1 is MNHNS and CDR2 is SASEGT. The CDR3 coding sequence is TGTGCCAGCAGTCCCGAGGGGGGGGCTACCTACGAGCAGTACTTC. This codes for CASSPEGGATYEQYF.

This clone was detected only once. J is TRBJ2-1 and V is TRBV5-1; TRBD1 matches at 7 bases. CDR1 and CDR2 (germline): SGHRS, YFSETQ. The trim removed 0 bases at V and 2 bases at J, leaving 2 bases unmatched. The CDR3 is 15 residues long. The DNA of the CDR3 is TGCGCCAGCAGCTTGGGACAGGGTACCTACAATGAGCAGTTCTTC. The encoded protein is CASSLGQGTYNEQFF.

V and J are TRBV5-4 and TRBJ2-7, with 8 bases that match TRBD1. This CDR3 has 14 residues. V lost 3 bases and J lost 5; bases outside the gene matches: 7. Germline V gene lookup returns CDR1 SGHNT and CDR2 YYREEE (reference sequence). The CDR3 is CASSSRQGFNEQYF. Written as DNA, the CDR3 is TGTGCCAGCAGCTCCCGACAGGGGTTCAACGAGCAGTACTTC.